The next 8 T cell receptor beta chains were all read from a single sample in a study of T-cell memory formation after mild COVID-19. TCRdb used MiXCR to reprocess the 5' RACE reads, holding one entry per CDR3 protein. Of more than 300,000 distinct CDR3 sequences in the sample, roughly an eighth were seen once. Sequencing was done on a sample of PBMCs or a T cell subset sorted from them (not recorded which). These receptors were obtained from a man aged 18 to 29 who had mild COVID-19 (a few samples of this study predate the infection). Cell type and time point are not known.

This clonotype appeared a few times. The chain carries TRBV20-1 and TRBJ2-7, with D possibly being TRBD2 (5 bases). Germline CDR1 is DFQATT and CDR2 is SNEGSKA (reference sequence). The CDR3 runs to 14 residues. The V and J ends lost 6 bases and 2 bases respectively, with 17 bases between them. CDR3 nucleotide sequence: TGCAGTGCCCAAAGCGGCAGAAGCACCTACGAGCAGTACTTC. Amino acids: CSAQSGRSTYEQYF.

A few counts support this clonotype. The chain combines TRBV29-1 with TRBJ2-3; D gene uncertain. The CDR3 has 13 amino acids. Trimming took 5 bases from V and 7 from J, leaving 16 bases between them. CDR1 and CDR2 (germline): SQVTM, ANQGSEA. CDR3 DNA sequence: TGCAGCGTTCTAACAGCCGATACGAATACGCAGTATTTT. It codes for CSVLTADTNTQYF.

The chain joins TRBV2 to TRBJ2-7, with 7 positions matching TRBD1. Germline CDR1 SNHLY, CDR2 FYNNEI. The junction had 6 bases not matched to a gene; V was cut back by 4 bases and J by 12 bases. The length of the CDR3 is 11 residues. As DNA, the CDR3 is TGTGCCAGCAGTGCAGGGGGAGTTATGTACTTC. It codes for CASSAGGVMYF.

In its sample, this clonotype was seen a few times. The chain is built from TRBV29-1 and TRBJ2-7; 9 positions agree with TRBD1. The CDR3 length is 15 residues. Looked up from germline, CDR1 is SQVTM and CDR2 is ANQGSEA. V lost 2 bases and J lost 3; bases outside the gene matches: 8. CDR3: CSVERTGGGFYEQYF. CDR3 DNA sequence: TGCAGCGTTGAACGCACAGGGGGCGGTTTCTACGAGCAGTACTTC.

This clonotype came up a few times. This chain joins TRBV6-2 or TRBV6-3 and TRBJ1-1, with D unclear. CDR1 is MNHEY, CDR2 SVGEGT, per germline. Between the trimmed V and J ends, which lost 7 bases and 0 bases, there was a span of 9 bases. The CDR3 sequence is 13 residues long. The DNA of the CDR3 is TGTGCCAGCAATTGGCAAATGAACACTGAAGCTTTCTTT. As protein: CASNWQMNTEAFF.

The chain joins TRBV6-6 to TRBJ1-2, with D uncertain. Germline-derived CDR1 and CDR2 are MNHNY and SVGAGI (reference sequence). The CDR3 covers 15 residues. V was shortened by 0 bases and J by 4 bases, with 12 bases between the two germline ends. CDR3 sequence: CASSYSFSAGYGYTF. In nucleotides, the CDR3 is TGTGCCAGCAGTTACTCGTTTTCGGCGGGCTATGGCTACACCTTC.

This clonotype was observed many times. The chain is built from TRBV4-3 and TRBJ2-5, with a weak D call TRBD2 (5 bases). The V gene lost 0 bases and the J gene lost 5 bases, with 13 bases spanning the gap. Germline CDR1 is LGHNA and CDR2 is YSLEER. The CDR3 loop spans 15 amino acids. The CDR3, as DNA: TGCGCCAGCAGCCAAGATATATCGGGGTGGGAGACCCAGTACTTC. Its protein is CASSQDISGWETQYF.

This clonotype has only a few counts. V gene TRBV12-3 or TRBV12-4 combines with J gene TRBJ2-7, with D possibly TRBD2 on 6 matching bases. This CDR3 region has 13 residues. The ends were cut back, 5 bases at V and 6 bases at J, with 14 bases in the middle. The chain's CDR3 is CASSPYFGGEQYV. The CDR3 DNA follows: TGTGCCAGCAGTCCATACTTCGGGGGCGAGCAGTACGTC.